This entry features one T cell receptor beta chain sequence. Its antigen is not known. V lost 5 bases, J lost 0 bases, and 7 bases lay in between. Germline lookup yields CDR1 SGHVS and CDR2 FNYEAQ. The CDR3 extends over 13 amino acids. The data stem from a study of regulatory and conventional T cells in RAG deficiency. The study's findings and limits: These Omenn syndrome Treg sorts may hold peripherally activated cells instead.

Repertoires were generated with immunoSEQ multiplex PCR, while TCRdb's copy carries only in-frame clones and drops some. The data contain approximately 6,100 clones, about 90% of them singletons. The rearrangement links TRBV7-6 to TRBJ1-2, with a weak D call TRBD1 (5 bases). Material for sequencing was CD8+ T cells sorted from blood. This receptor was identified in a human donor with RAG deficiency presenting as severe combined immunodeficiency. CDR3 nucleotides: TGTGCCAGCAGCCCGACAGCTAACTATGGCTACACCTTC. This sequence encodes CASSPTANYGYTF.